This T cell receptor (beta chain) comes out of a study of blood T cell repertoires in COVID-19. The wider study: COVID-19 samples, acute and convalescent, were from the United States, Italy and Spain.

Repertoires were generated with immunoSEQ multiplex PCR, while TCRdb's copy carries only in-frame clones and drops some. The sample carries some 120,000 clones, around 85% recorded once. V was shortened by 0 bases and J by 2 bases, with 8 bases between the two germline ends. CDR1 is SGHRS, CDR2 YFSETQ, per germline. The CDR3 is 15 residues long. This receptor was obtained from a woman aged 50 to 65 who had recovered from COVID-19. The rearrangement joins TRBV5-1 to TRBJ1-4, with D hard to call. The source material was peripheral blood. The CDR3 reads CASSLDVRTNEKLFF. Here the CDR3 DNA reads TGCGCCAGCAGCTTGGATGTGAGGACTAATGAAAAACTGTTTTTT.